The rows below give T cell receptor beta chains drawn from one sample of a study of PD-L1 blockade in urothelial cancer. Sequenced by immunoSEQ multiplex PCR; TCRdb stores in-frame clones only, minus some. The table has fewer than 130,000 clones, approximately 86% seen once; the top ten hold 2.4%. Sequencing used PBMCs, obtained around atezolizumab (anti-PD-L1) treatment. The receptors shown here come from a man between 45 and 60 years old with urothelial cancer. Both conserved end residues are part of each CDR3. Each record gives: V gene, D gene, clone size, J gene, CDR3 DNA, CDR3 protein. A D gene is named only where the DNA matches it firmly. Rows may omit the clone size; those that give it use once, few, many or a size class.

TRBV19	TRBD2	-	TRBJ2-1	TGTGCCAGTAGTACTTGGGGGGGGGATGAGCAGTTCTTC	CASSTWGGDEQFF
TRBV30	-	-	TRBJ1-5	TGTGCCTGGAGCAACACCGGAGGGTATGATCAGCCCCAGCATTTT	CAWSNTGGYDQPQHF
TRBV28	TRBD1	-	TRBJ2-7	TGTGCCAGCAGTTCCTTCGGGACAGGGGTCGAGCAGTACTTC	CASSSFGTGVEQYF
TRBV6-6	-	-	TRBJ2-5	TGTGCCAGCCGGCGGGACGAGAAAGAGACCCAGTACTTC	CASRRDEKETQYF
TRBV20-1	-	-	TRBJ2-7	TGCAGTGCACGACTAGTTGGGGAGCAGTACTTC	CSARLVGEQYF
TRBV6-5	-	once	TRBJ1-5	TGTGCCAGCAGTTACTCGAGGGGGAGCGCAAATCAGCCCCAGCATTTT	CASSYSRGSANQPQHF
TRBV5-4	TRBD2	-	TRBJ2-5	TGTGCCAGCAGCAGGAGACTAGCGGGAGAAGAGACCCAGTACTTC	CASSRRLAGEETQYF
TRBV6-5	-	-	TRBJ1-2	TGTGCCAGCAGTTACTCGTCAGGTGACTATGGCTACACCTTC	CASSYSSGDYGYTF
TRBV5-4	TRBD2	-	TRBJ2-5	TGTGCCAGCAGCTCAAGAGTTGATGGGAGGGCCAGGGAGACCCAGTACTTC	CASSSRVDGRARETQYF
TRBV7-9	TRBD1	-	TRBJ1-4	TGTGCCAGCAGCGGATCTTGGGACAGCGCTAATGAAAAACTGTTTTTT	CASSGSWDSANEKLFF
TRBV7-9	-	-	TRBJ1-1	TGTGCCAGCGGGATAGGGGCTGACACTGAAGCTTTCTTT	CASGIGADTEAFF
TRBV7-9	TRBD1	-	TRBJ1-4	TGTGCCAGCAGCTTAGCGGGCAGGGGGCGAGAAAAACTGTTTTTT	CASSLAGRGREKLFF
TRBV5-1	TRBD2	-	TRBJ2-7	TGCGCCAGCAGCTTAGGACTAGCGGGAGGTGACGAGCAGTACTTC	CASSLGLAGGDEQYF
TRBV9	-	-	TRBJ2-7	TGTGCCAGCAGCGTAGCTCCGGTCTACGAGCAGTACTTC	CASSVAPVYEQYF
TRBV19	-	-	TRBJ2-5	TGTGCCAGTAGTCCCCGACTCACTCCCGGGGAAGAGACCCAGTACTTC	CASSPRLTPGEETQYF
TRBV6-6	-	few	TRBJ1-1	TGTGCCAGCAGCAGGACAGTGAACACTGAAGCTTTCTTT	CASSRTVNTEAFF
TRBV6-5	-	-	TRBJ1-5	TGTGCCAGCAGTTACTCGATCAGGGGCAATCAGCCCCAGCATTTT	CASSYSIRGNQPQHF
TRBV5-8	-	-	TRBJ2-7	TGTGCCAGCAGCCCACAGGGCGTAAGCTCCTACGAGCAGTACTTC	CASSPQGVSSYEQYF
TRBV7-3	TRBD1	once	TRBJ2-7	TGTGCCAGCAGCCCCCAGGCAGGGGGCCTCGAGCAGTACTTC	CASSPQAGGLEQYF
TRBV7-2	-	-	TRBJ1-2	TGTGCCATCATAGTCCAGGGGTCTGGCTACACCTTC	CAIIVQGSGYTF
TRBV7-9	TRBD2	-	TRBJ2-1	TGTGCCAGCAGCATAGCTGGGACTAGCGGGAGAAATGAGCAGTTCTTC	CASSIAGTSGRNEQFF
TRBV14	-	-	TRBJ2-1	TGTGCCAGCAGCCAAAAACAGGGTAGCGATGAGCAGTTCTTC	CASSQKQGSDEQFF
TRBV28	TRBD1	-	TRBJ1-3	TGTGCCAGCTTGGGGACAGGCTCTGGAAACACCATATATTTT	CASLGTGSGNTIYF
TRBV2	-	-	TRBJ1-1	TGTGCCAGCAGTGACCCGCAGGCCACTGAAGCTTTCTTT	CASSDPQATEAFF
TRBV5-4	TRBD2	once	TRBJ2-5	TGTGCCAGCAGCTCCCTTGGTACTAGCGGGAGGGTCAGCAGAGAGACCCAGTACTTC	CASSSLGTSGRVSRETQYF
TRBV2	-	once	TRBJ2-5	TGTGCCAGCATCAAGGAGGGTTTGGCCGAAGATACCCAGTACTTC	CASIKEGLAEDTQYF
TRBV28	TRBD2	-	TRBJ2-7	TGTGCCAGCAGTTTATGGGCTAGCGGGAAGGTCGAGCAGTACTTC	CASSLWASGKVEQYF
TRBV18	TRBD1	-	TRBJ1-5	TGTGCCAGCTCGCGGACCGGGACAGGGGGCCGGCATTTT	CASSRTGTGGRHF
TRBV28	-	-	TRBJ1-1	TGTGCCAGTACTTCGAGGAAGAACACTGAAGCTTTCTTT	CASTSRKNTEAFF
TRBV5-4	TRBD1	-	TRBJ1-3	TGTGCCAGCAGCTTGGCCGGGACAGGGGGCTCTGGAAACACCATATATTTT	CASSLAGTGGSGNTIYF
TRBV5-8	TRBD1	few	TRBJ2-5	TGTGCCAGCAGCTCAGGGACAGGGACACGGGAGACCCAGTACTTC	CASSSGTGTRETQYF
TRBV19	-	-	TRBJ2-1	TGTGCCAGCAGAAGATACAATGAGCAGTTCTTC	CASRRYNEQFF
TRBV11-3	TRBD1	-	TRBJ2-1	TGTGCCAGCAGCTTAGGGCAGGGGGCGTTCTATGAGCAGTTCTTC	CASSLGQGAFYEQFF
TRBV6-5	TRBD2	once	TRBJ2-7	TGTGCCAGCAGTTACTCAGCGGGAGTTCTCTCCTACGAGCAGTACTTC	CASSYSAGVLSYEQYF
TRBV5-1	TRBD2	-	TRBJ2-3	TGCGCCAGCAGCGTCCCTCCTAGCGGGAGGGAAGCAGATACGCAGTATTTT	CASSVPPSGREADTQYF
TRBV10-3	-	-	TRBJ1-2	TGTGCCATCAGTGAAGCAGGGAACTATGGCTACACCTTC	CAISEAGNYGYTF
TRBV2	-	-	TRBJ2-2	TGTGCCAGCAATGCCGGGAAAGCGAACACCGGGGAGCTGTTTTTT	CASNAGKANTGELFF
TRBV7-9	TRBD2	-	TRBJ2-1	TGTGCCAGCAGCTTAGGACTAGCGCTCTACAATGAGCAGTTCTTC	CASSLGLALYNEQFF
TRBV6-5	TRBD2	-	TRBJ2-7	TGTGCCAGCAGTTCGCCGGGACTAGCGCAACCCGAGCAGTACTTC	CASSSPGLAQPEQYF
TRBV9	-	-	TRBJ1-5	TGTGCCAGCAGCGTCGAGGAAAGGGGTCAGCCCCAGCATTTT	CASSVEERGQPQHF
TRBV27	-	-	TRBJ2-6	TGTGCCAGCAGGCCGGGCGGCGGGGCTGGGGCCAACGTCCTGACTTTC	CASRPGGGAGANVLTF
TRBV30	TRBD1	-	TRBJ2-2	TGTGCCTGGAGGTCCGGGACAGGGGCGACCGGGGAGCTGTTTTTT	CAWRSGTGATGELFF